The clone carrying this T cell receptor (beta chain) has ten or more counts. The germline V gene encodes CDR1 MNHEY and CDR2 SVGAGI. The germline V and J ends were trimmed by 2 bases and 2 bases, with 11 bases remaining between them. The CDR3 sequence is 15 residues long. The data belong to a study of T cells after yellow fever vaccination. MiXCR, applied by TCRdb to the 5' RACE reads, yields one record per CDR3 protein. The repertoire holds over 150,000 distinct CDR3 sequences, 6% to 7.5% seen once, with more than 2% in the top ten. Specimen: CD4+ T cells sorted from PBMCs, collected around 5 days after the first yellow fever vaccination. This chain connects TRBV6-5 to TRBJ2-3; the D gene is possibly TRBD2 (7 bases). The clonotype was recovered from a man between 18 and 35 years old who received the YFV17D yellow fever vaccine. In DNA, the CDR3 is TGTGCCAGCAGTTACGGGGGGGCATTCACAGATACGCAGTATTTT. Amino acid sequence: CASSYGGAFTDTQYF.